This T cell receptor beta chain is drawn from a study of Tregs in tolerant kidney transplant recipients. Mixed chimerism was transient after nonmyeloablative marrow transplants from related graft donors. This clone was recorded only once. Its matching antigen is unknown. Study conclusions and caveats: Antigen-driven expansion was suggested because donor-specific Tregs expanded more than all Tregs in tolerant patients. Expanding Tregs on activated donor B cells appeared to best identify donor-specific TCRbeta clones. This study did not directly address biological reproducibility.

Sequenced by immunoSEQ multiplex PCR; TCRdb stores in-frame clones only, minus some. The repertoire has tens of thousands of clones, 90% to 95% of them found once; the top ten carry roughly 1.7%. This TCR was recovered from a human patient who received a combined kidney and bone marrow transplant. Some T cells may trace back to the graft donor. The sequenced sample was CD4+ T cells from blood (PBMCs), obtained 12 months after the transplant.

This CDR3 is CASSSPTGRGPYNEQFF. CDR3 sequence (DNA): TGTGCCAGCAGCTCCCCGACAGGTAGGGGGCCTTACAATGAGCAGTTCTTC. The chain recombines TRBV5-4 with TRBJ2-1; 7 bases are a match to TRBD1. V gave up 3 bases and J gave up 4 bases; unmatched junction bases: 13. The CDR3 has 17 amino acids. Germline-derived CDR1 and CDR2 are SGHNT and YYREEE (reference sequence). Supplemented by reference TRBV5-4 and TRBJ2-1, the full variable domain reads ETGVTQSPTHLIKTRGQQVTLRCSSQSGHNTVSWYQQALGQGPQFIFQYYREEENGRGNFPPRFSGLQFPNYSSELNVNALELDDSALYLCASSSPTGRGPYNEQFFGPGTRLTVL.